The 20 T cell receptor beta chains below all came from one sample that was sequenced in a study of T cells in localized non-small cell lung cancer. Data came from immunoSEQ multiplex PCR; TCRdb stores just in-frame clones and leaves some out. The sample gives about 24,000 clones, around 88% of which show up once; 9.4% is in the top ten. Sample: peripheral blood mononuclear cells, taken before any cancer treatment. Source of these receptors: a woman between 40 and 69 years old with stage III lung adenocarcinoma.

The chain combines TRBV18 with TRBJ2-5; no reliable D call. Germline CDR1 KGHSH, CDR2 LQKENI. CDR3 length: 13 residues. V was cut by 2 bases and J by 0 bases, with 4 bases left in between. In nucleotides, the CDR3 is TGTGCCAGCTCACCAGGGTACCAAGAGACCCAGTACTTC. It is translated as CASSPGYQETQYF.

This rearrangement joins TRBV2 to TRBJ2-1, with TRBD1 matching 10 bases. V lost 6 bases and J lost 3; bases outside the gene matches: 8. This CDR3 has 16 amino acids. CDR1 SNHLY and CDR2 FYNNEI come from the germline V gene. The CDR3, as DNA: TGTGCCAGCAGCTCACTCGGACAGGGGGGCTACAATGAGCAGTTCTTC. This encodes CASSSLGQGGYNEQFF.

This chain links TRBV7-3 with TRBJ1-5; D gene uncertain. This CDR3 has 14 amino acids. V lost 3 bases and J 2 bases, leaving 8 bases between the germline ends. Germline V lookup: CDR1 SGHTA, CDR2 FQGTGA. The CDR3 spells CASSFSGGNQPQHF. The CDR3 DNA is TGTGCCAGCAGCTTTTCCGGGGGCAATCAGCCCCAGCATTTT. Filled out from reference TRBV7-3 and TRBJ1-5, the complete variable domain reads GAGVSQTPSNKVTEKGKYVELRCDPISGHTALYWYRQSLGQGPEFLIYFQGTGAADDSGLPNDRFFAVRPEGSVSTLKIQRTERGDSAVYLCASSFSGGNQPQHFGDGTRLSIL.

The gene calls are TRBV5-1 and TRBJ2-3; TRBD1 aligns across 7 bases. The CDR3 is 13 amino acids. The J segment lost 1 base and the V segment lost 8 bases, leaving 4 bases of the junction unmatched. Germline V gives CDR1 SGHRS, CDR2 YFSETQ. The CDR3 spells CASRQGGTDTQYF. The CDR3 DNA is TGCGCCAGTAGACAGGGAGGCACAGATACGCAGTATTTT.

This clone has only one observation. The CDR3 loop is CATSRGWTDNEKLFF. CDR3 bases: TGTGCCACCAGCAGGGGGTGGACAGATAATGAAAAACTGTTTTTT. This sequence joins TRBV15 and TRBJ1-4; possible D gene TRBD1, 6 bases. This CDR3 spans 15 amino acids. V lost 3 bases and J lost 4, with 12 bases in between. The germline CDR1 and CDR2 sequences are LNHNV and YYDKDF (reference sequence).

This chain joins TRBV5-1 and TRBJ2-6; no clear D. Trimming took off 7 bases at V and 4 bases at J, with 9 bases between the two ends. The germline gives CDR1 SGHRS, CDR2 YFSETQ. This CDR3 region has 13 residues. CDR3: CASRSIGANVLTF. In DNA form, the CDR3 reads TGCGCCAGCCGAAGCATAGGGGCCAACGTCCTGACTTTC. Looking up the rest from reference TRBV5-1 and TRBJ2-6 gives the full variable domain: KAGVTQTPRYLIKTRGQQVTLSCSPISGHRSVSWYQQTPGQGLQFLFEYFSETQRNKGNFPGRFSGRQFSNSRSEMNVSTLELGDSALYLCASRSIGANVLTFGAGSRLTVL.

This clone turned up a few times. The rearrangement joins TRBV7-2 to TRBJ1-3, with no clear D. V was clipped by 5 bases and J by 0 bases, with 14 bases between them. Germline V gene sequence: CDR1 SGHTA, CDR2 FQGNSA. The CDR3 is made up of 16 amino acids. CDR3 protein: CASSRAVRSSGNTIYF. DNA for the CDR3: TGTGCCAGCAGCAGAGCCGTCAGAAGCTCTGGAAACACCATATATTTT. Filled out from reference TRBV7-2 and TRBJ1-3, the complete variable domain reads GAGVSQSPSNKVTEKGKDVELRCDPISGHTALYWYRQSLGQGLEFLIYFQGNSAPDKSGLPSDRFSAERTGGSVSTLTIQRTQQEDSAVYLCASSRAVRSSGNTIYFGEGSWLTVV.

In DNA, the CDR3 is TGTGCCAGTAGCACCGGACAGGGCCTTACGAGTGAGCAGTACTTC. This codes for CASSTGQGLTSEQYF. The chain joins TRBV19 to TRBJ2-7; 8 bases agree with TRBD1. Per germline, CDR1 LNHDA and CDR2 SQIVND (reference sequence). Trimming at V came to 6 bases and at J to 7 bases, leaving 14 bases not matched to a gene. CDR3 size: 15 residues. Looking up the rest from reference TRBV19 and TRBJ2-7 gives the full variable domain: DGGITQSPKYLFRKEGQNVTLSCEQNLNHDAMYWYRQDPGQGLRLIYYSQIVNDFQKGDIAEGYSVSREKKESFPLTVTSAQKNPTAFYLCASSTGQGLTSEQYFGPGTRLTVT.

The chain links TRBV7-6 to TRBJ2-3, with no clear D. In germline, CDR1 is SGHVS, CDR2 FNYEAQ. V was shortened by 6 bases and J by 4 bases, with 11 bases between the two germline ends. This CDR3 contains 13 residues. The chain's CDR3 is CASRELAADTQYF. CDR3 coding DNA: TGTGCCAGCAGGGAATTGGCCGCAGATACGCAGTATTTT.

The V and J genes are TRBV27 and TRBJ1-1; 7 bases are shared with TRBD1. Trimming removed 6 bases from V and 0 bases from J; junction bases left unmatched: 10. CDR1 and CDR2 (germline): MNHEY, SMNVEV (reference sequence). This CDR3 is built from 16 residues. In DNA form, the CDR3 reads TGTGCCAGCAGAACCTACCGGACAGGAGTGAACACTGAAGCTTTCTTT. This codes for CASRTYRTGVNTEAFF.

Written as DNA, the CDR3 is TGTGCCAGCAGTTTATCGAAGGGGTCGCGAAAGGGACAGGGAATCAGCCCCCAGCATTTT. As protein: CASSLSKGSRKGQGISPQHF. The chain is built from TRBV27 and TRBJ1-5, with TRBD1 matching over 9 bases. Germline V lookup: CDR1 MNHEY, CDR2 SMNVEV (reference sequence). The CDR3 sequence is 20 residues long. J lost 10 bases, V lost 0 bases, and 22 bases had no gene match.

The chain has TRBV30 and TRBJ1-3; D is undetermined. This CDR3 has 15 amino acids. Per the germline V gene, CDR1 is GTSNPN and CDR2 is SVGIG (reference sequence). Between the trimmed V and J ends, which lost 1 base and 4 bases, there was a span of 14 bases. CDR3 bases: TGTGCCTGGAGTGCCAATTTAGTGTCCGGAAACACCATATATTTT. Translating gives CAWSANLVSGNTIYF.

J is TRBJ1-3 and V is TRBV13; TRBD1 matches 7 bases. CDR1 is PRHDT, CDR2 FYEKMQ, per germline (reference sequence). The CDR3 is made up of 17 amino acids. Trimming at V came to 4 bases and at J to 2 bases, leaving 11 bases not matched to a gene. As DNA, the CDR3 is TGTGCCAGCAGCTCCGCATTTCTAGGGGGCACTGGAAACACCATATATTTT. This encodes CASSSAFLGGTGNTIYF.

This clone came up once. The chain combines TRBV2 with TRBJ2-2; 7 nucleotides agree with TRBD2. Per germline, CDR1 SNHLY and CDR2 FYNNEI. This CDR3 contains 19 residues. J gave up 4 bases and V 4 bases, and 18 bases lay outside the gene matches. The CDR3 bases are TGTGCCAGCAGTGTGAGCTCGGGACTAATCTTCGACCGCACCGGGGAGCTGTTTTTT. This codes for CASSVSSGLIFDRTGELFF.

The chain combines TRBV7-2 with TRBJ2-2; TRBD2 agrees at 10 bases. The CDR3 totals 16 residues. The V and J ends lost 8 bases and 8 bases, in that order; junction bases with no gene match: 14. In germline, CDR1 is SGHTA, CDR2 FQGNSA. This CDR3 is CASPGAASGGKGELFF. The CDR3 nucleotides are TGTGCCAGCCCCGGAGCAGCTAGCGGGGGCAAGGGGGAGCTGTTTTTT.

The rearrangement uses TRBV29-1 and TRBJ2-3; D possibly uses TRBD1 or TRBD2 (5 bases each). Looked up from germline, CDR1 is SQVTM and CDR2 is ANQGSEA. The V end lost 5 bases, the J end lost 3 bases, and 18 bases lay between the germline ends. CDR3 size: 15 residues. For the CDR3, the DNA is TGCAGCGTTTGGTTTAGACGGGACGGAACAGATACGCAGTATTTT. It is translated as CSVWFRRDGTDTQYF.

The chain has TRBV28 and TRBJ2-1; 8 positions agree with TRBD2. Germline CDR1 MDHEN, CDR2 SYDVKM. The CDR3 has 19 amino acids. V dropped 3 bases and J dropped 0; count of bases not matched to a gene: 13. The CDR3 loop is CASSLIPPLAGRSYNEQFF. In DNA, the CDR3 is TGTGCCAGCAGTTTGATTCCCCCCCTAGCGGGCCGCTCCTACAATGAGCAGTTCTTC. Variable domain in full (rest from reference TRBV28 and TRBJ2-1): DVKVTQSSRYLVKRTGEKVFLECVQDMDHENMFWYRQDPGLGLRLIYFSYDVKMKEKGDIPEGYSVSREKKERFSLILESASTNQTSMYLCASSLIPPLAGRSYNEQFFGPGTRLTVL.

The chain uses TRBV18 and TRBJ1-1, with 8 bases matching TRBD1. The CDR3 has 16 amino acids. The trim removed 2 bases at V and 3 bases at J, leaving 8 bases unmatched. From germline, CDR1 is KGHSH and CDR2 LQKENI. This chain's CDR3 is CASSPRTGRGHTEAFF. In DNA form, the CDR3 reads TGTGCCAGCTCACCAAGAACGGGCAGGGGGCACACTGAAGCTTTCTTT.

J is TRBJ2-3 and V is TRBV5-6; no firm D call. The germline V gene has CDR1 SGHDT and CDR2 YYEEEE. V was shortened by 6 bases and J by 1 base, with 9 bases between the two germline ends. The CDR3 has 13 residues. The CDR3 loop is CASMVHRTDTQYF. The CDR3 DNA reads as TGTGCCAGCATGGTCCACCGCACAGATACGCAGTATTTT. The variable domain in full, completed from reference TRBV5-6 and TRBJ2-3, reads DAGVTQSPTHLIKTRGQQVTLRCSPKSGHDTVSWYQQALGQGPQFIFQYYEEEERQRGNFPDRFSGHQFPNYSSELNVNALLLGDSALYLCASMVHRTDTQYFGPGTRLTVL.

The chain carries TRBV25-1 and TRBJ2-7; 9 bases map to TRBD2. This CDR3 is built from 15 residues. The V gene's germline CDR1 is MGHDK and CDR2 SYGVNS. V lost 3 bases to trimming and J lost 2 bases; unmatched junction nucleotides: 5. The CDR3 DNA reads as TGTGCCAGCAGTGAGGGCGGGGGGGTCCCCTACGAGCAGTACTTC. Translated, it gives CASSEGGGVPYEQYF.